The 30 T cell receptor beta chains reported below all come from one sample, sequenced in a study of technical replicates of blood from a few donors. The assay was immunoSEQ multiplex PCR, and TCRdb's table has in-frame clones only and misses some. The sample consists of about 76,000 clones, roughly 90% of them appearing once. Sequenced sample: T cells isolated from PBMCs. These receptors all stem from a human donor in good health.

This clone has a single count. The rearrangement uses TRBV12-5 and TRBJ2-2; 7 nucleotides align to TRBD1. The CDR3 totals 14 residues. Germline values: CDR1 LGHNT, CDR2 FRNRAP. V dropped 5 bases and J dropped 3; count of bases not matched to a gene: 3. Here the CDR3 DNA reads TGTGCTAGTGGTCTTGGGACAGACACCGGGGAGCTGTTTTTT. Its translation is CASGLGTDTGELFF.

This rearrangement joins TRBV11-2 to TRBJ2-7; D is undetermined. There are 14 residues in the CDR3. Trimming left V 1 base short and J 0 bases short, with 7 bases between. CDR1 is SGHAT and CDR2 is FQNNGV in the germline V gene. CDR3 amino acids: CASSLGYSSYEQYF. DNA for the CDR3: TGTGCCAGCAGCTTAGGTTACAGCTCCTACGAGCAGTACTTC. Full variable domain (rest looked up from reference TRBV11-2 and TRBJ2-7): EAGVAQSPRYKIIEKRQSVAFWCNPISGHATLYWYQQILGQGPKLLIQFQNNGVVDDSQLPKDRFSAERLKGVDSTLKIQPAKLEDSAVYLCASSLGYSSYEQYFGPGTRLTVT.

This chain uses TRBV5-6 with TRBJ2-3; perhaps TRBD2 as D (6 bases). V dropped 7 bases and J dropped 5 bases, with 20 bases sitting between them. The CDR3 covers 15 residues. The V gene's germline CDR1 is SGHDT and CDR2 YYEEEE. This chain's CDR3 is CASVVWASAKDTQYF. For the CDR3, the DNA is TGTGCCAGCGTTGTCTGGGCTAGCGCCAAAGATACGCAGTATTTT.

This clone was detected only once. V is TRBV5-1 and J is TRBJ2-2; D gene unclear. This CDR3 spans 12 amino acids. Trimming removed 2 bases at V and 7 bases at J, with 6 bases between. The germline V gene has CDR1 SGHRS and CDR2 YFSETQ. The CDR3 bases are TGCGCCAGCAGCTTCCGTTACGGGGAGCTGTTTTTT. Its protein product is CASSFRYGELFF.

This chain uses TRBV5-6 with TRBJ2-7, with TRBD2 identical over 7 bases. Trimming cost V 5 bases and J 1 base; bases outside gene matches: 15. The germline V gene has CDR1 SGHDT and CDR2 YYEEEE. The CDR3 consists of 17 residues. Written as DNA, the CDR3 is TGTGCCAGCAGATATTCACCCGGGAGGACCGGATCCTACGAGCAGTACTTC. This translates into CASRYSPGRTGSYEQYF. Based on the CDR3 plus reference TRBV5-6 and TRBJ2-7, the full variable domain is DAGVTQSPTHLIKTRGQQVTLRCSPKSGHDTVSWYQQALGQGPQFIFQYYEEEERQRGNFPDRFSGHQFPNYSSELNVNALLLGDSALYLCASRYSPGRTGSYEQYFGPGTRLTVT.

The chain is built from TRBV5-6 and TRBJ2-2; D gene ambiguous. The CDR3 has 16 residues. The germline V gene has CDR1 SGHDT and CDR2 YYEEEE. The V and J ends lost 1 base and 3 bases respectively, with 13 bases between them. The DNA for the CDR3 is TGTGCCAGCAGCTTGTATGTTAGCAGAGACACCGGGGAGCTGTTTTTT. Its translation is CASSLYVSRDTGELFF.

This rearrangement joins TRBV9 to TRBJ2-7; the D gene is possibly TRBD2 (6 bases). V dropped 3 bases and J dropped 0 bases, with 10 bases sitting between them. Germline-derived CDR1 and CDR2 are SGDLS and YYNGEE. The CDR3 is made up of 14 amino acids. This CDR3 is CASSAMGGSYEQYF. The CDR3 DNA follows: TGTGCCAGCAGCGCGATGGGGGGCTCCTACGAGCAGTACTTC.

V gene TRBV19 combines with J gene TRBJ2-2; 8 nucleotides align to TRBD2. The germline gives CDR1 LNHDA, CDR2 SQIVND (reference sequence). V lost 11 bases to trimming and J lost 4 bases; unmatched junction nucleotides: 12. CDR3 size: 15 residues. The CDR3 region is CAGSARGAGTGELFF. The CDR3, as DNA: TGTGCCGGCTCCGCGCGGGGGGCGGGCACCGGGGAGCTGTTTTTT. Drawing the rest from reference TRBV19 and TRBJ2-2, the complete variable domain is DGGITQSPKYLFRKEGQNVTLSCEQNLNHDAMYWYRQDPGQGLRLIYYSQIVNDFQKGDIAEGYSVSREKKESFPLTVTSAQKNPTAFYLCAGSARGAGTGELFFGEGSRLTVL.

The chain couples TRBV28 to TRBJ2-7; 15 positions match TRBD2. With 6 bases clipped from V and 3 bases from J, the junction kept 9 bases outside the gene matches. The CDR3 consists of 17 residues. In germline, CDR1 is MDHEN, CDR2 SYDVKM. CDR3 nucleotides: TGTGCCAGCAGGCACCCTCCGGGACTAGCGGGAGGCTACGAGCAGTACTTC. Residues: CASRHPPGLAGGYEQYF.

The chain joins TRBV6-6 to TRBJ1-2; D ambiguous. CDR1 is MNHNY and CDR2 is SVGAGI in the germline V gene (reference sequence). V shed 4 bases and J shed 2 bases, with 8 bases lying between them. The CDR3 has 13 amino acids. CDR3 amino acids: CASSSPRNYGYTF. The CDR3 DNA sequence: TGTGCCAGCAGTTCCCCTCGGAACTATGGCTACACCTTC.

The V gene is TRBV7-9, the J gene TRBJ2-7; a weak D match, TRBD2 (5 bases). Germline assignment: CDR1 SEHNR and CDR2 FQNEAQ (reference sequence). The CDR3 extends over 13 amino acids. V was pared by 1 base and J by 6 bases, with 10 bases between. For the CDR3, the DNA is TGTGCCAGCAGCTTAGTACGGAGCGGCGAGCAGTACTTC. This sequence encodes CASSLVRSGEQYF.

The rearrangement joins TRBV12-5 to TRBJ2-5; D is ambiguous. CDR3 length equals 14 residues. The germline gives CDR1 LGHNT, CDR2 FRNRAP. V was trimmed by 6 bases and J by 0 bases, leaving 11 bases between them. CDR3 in DNA: TGTGCTAGTGGATCCGACACCTACCAAGAGACCCAGTACTTC. Protein: CASGSDTYQETQYF.

This clone has just a few counts. The chain links TRBV7-9 to TRBJ1-6; 10 bases agree with TRBD1. The germline gives CDR1 SEHNR, CDR2 FQNEAQ (reference sequence). Germline trimming cut 3 bases from V and 8 bases from J; bases unmatched to any gene: 1. The CDR3 totals 14 residues. CDR3 loop: CASSLDRGDSPLHF. CDR3 nucleotides: TGTGCCAGCAGCTTGGACAGGGGGGATTCACCCCTCCACTTT. Supplemented by reference TRBV7-9 and TRBJ1-6, the full variable domain reads DTGVSQNPRHKITKRGQNVTFRCDPISEHNRLYWYRQTLGQGPEFLTYFQNEAQLEKSRLLSDRFSAERPKGSFSTLEIQRTEQGDSAMYLCASSLDRGDSPLHFGNGTRLTVT.

The chain is built from TRBV4-1 and TRBJ2-7; 7 bases are a match to TRBD1. The CDR3 sequence is 16 residues long. CDR1 and CDR2 from the germline V gene are MGHRA and YSYEKL. The ends lost 4 bases at V and 0 bases at J; junction bases unmatched: 9. The CDR3 reads CASSRRYRGFSYEQYF. CDR3 in DNA: TGCGCCAGCAGCCGAAGGTACAGGGGCTTCTCCTACGAGCAGTACTTC.

The chain combines TRBV4-2 with TRBJ2-7; 8 bases align to TRBD2. Germline assignment: CDR1 LGHNA and CDR2 YNFKEQ. The CDR3 has 16 residues. V shed 1 base, J shed 5 bases, and the junction held 10 bases outside the gene matches. The CDR3 bases are TGTGCCAGCAGCCAAGCGGGGGGGCGGGAAGGCGACGAGCAGTACTTC. The encoded protein is CASSQAGGREGDEQYF.

The chain carries TRBV5-1 and TRBJ2-2, with D maybe TRBD1 (6 bases). V lost 2 bases, J lost 2 bases, and 10 bases lay in between. Germline values: CDR1 SGHRS, CDR2 YFSETQ. This CDR3 is built from 15 residues. CDR3: CASSFGTQNTGELFF. CDR3 nucleotide sequence: TGCGCCAGCAGCTTCGGGACACAAAACACCGGGGAGCTGTTTTTT.

The V and J genes are TRBV9 and TRBJ2-5; possibly TRBD2 for D (5 bases). This CDR3 has 18 amino acids. CDR1 and CDR2 (germline): SGDLS, YYNGEE. With 2 bases removed from V and 11 bases from J, the gap between germline ends came to 31 bases. The CDR3 DNA reads as TGTGCCAGCAGCGTTGGGAAACTAGTAAGTAGAGCGAAAGAGAGACAGTACTTC. Protein product: CASSVGKLVSRAKERQYF.

This clone appeared a few times. This chain joins TRBV9 and TRBJ1-1, with 8 bases fitting TRBD1. J was trimmed by 5 bases and V by 1 base; bases with no gene match: 7. Germline V gives CDR1 SGDLS, CDR2 YYNGEE. The CDR3 loop spans 15 amino acids. The CDR3 loop is CASSVSGQGETEAFF. The CDR3 region has the DNA TGTGCCAGCAGCGTAAGCGGACAGGGCGAAACTGAAGCTTTCTTT. Full variable domain (remainder filled in from reference TRBV9 and TRBJ1-1): DSGVTQTPKHLITATGQRVTLRCSPRSGDLSVYWYQQSLDQGLQFLIQYYNGEERAKGNILERFSAQQFPDLHSELNLSSLELGDSALYFCASSVSGQGETEAFFGQGTRLTVV.

The V and J genes are TRBV19 and TRBJ1-2, with a possible D match to TRBD1 (6 bases). V was shortened by 3 bases and J by 8 bases, with 16 bases between the two germline ends. CDR1 is LNHDA, CDR2 SQIVND, per germline (reference sequence). This CDR3 contains 14 residues. The CDR3 is CASSMYGTFDGYTF. CDR3 nucleotides: TGTGCCAGTAGTATGTATGGGACATTTGACGGCTACACCTTC.

The chain carries TRBV11-2 and TRBJ1-2; possibly TRBD1 for D (6 bases). The CDR3 sequence is 13 residues long. V dropped 8 bases and J dropped 4 bases, with 14 bases sitting between them. Germline CDR1 is SGHAT and CDR2 is FQNNGV. CDR3 nucleotides: TGTGCCAGCCTGGGGGGGCAGGTCTATGGCTACACCTTC. It yields the protein CASLGGQVYGYTF.

This chain links TRBV15 with TRBJ2-7; 11 nucleotides line up with TRBD2. Germline loops: CDR1 LNHNV, CDR2 YYDKDF (reference sequence). With 5 bases clipped from V and 5 bases from J, the junction kept 8 bases outside the gene matches. CDR3 length: 15 residues. The DNA for the CDR3 is TGTGCCACCAGCTACCGACTAGCGGGGACCGACGAGCAGTACTTC. It is translated as CATSYRLAGTDEQYF.

This clone occurred once. The chain combines TRBV15 with TRBJ2-7; D uncertain. The CDR3 runs 14 residues. Germline V CDR1 and CDR2: LNHNV, YYDKDF (reference sequence). Trimming stripped 0 bases from V and 0 bases from J, with 6 bases between. CDR3 sequence reads: CATSRDPGSYEQYF. Written as DNA, the CDR3 is TGTGCCACCAGCAGAGATCCCGGCTCCTACGAGCAGTACTTC. Full variable domain (missing parts from reference TRBV15 and TRBJ2-7): DAMVIQNPRYQVTQFGKPVTLSCSQTLNHNVMYWYQQKSSQAPKLLFHYYDKDFNNEADTPDNFQSRRPNTSFCFLDIRSPGLGDTAMYLCATSRDPGSYEQYFGPGTRLTVT.

V gene TRBV11-2 combines with J gene TRBJ2-3; no clear D. Deletions cut 4 bases from V and 5 bases from J, with 13 bases between. The CDR3 covers 14 residues. Germline values: CDR1 SGHAT, CDR2 FQNNGV. This chain's CDR3 is CASSSNPFRDTQYF. Here the CDR3 DNA reads TGTGCCAGCAGCTCCAACCCCTTCAGAGATACGCAGTATTTT.

The V and J genes are TRBV6-1 and TRBJ1-2; 8 nucleotides align to TRBD1. V lost 2 bases to trimming and J lost 2 bases; unmatched junction nucleotides: 7. Germline-derived CDR1 and CDR2 are MNHNS and SASEGT. CDR3 length: 16 amino acids. The CDR3 DNA reads as TGTGCCAGCAGTGAAATTGGGACAGGCACAAACTATGGCTACACCTTC. Amino acid sequence: CASSEIGTGTNYGYTF.

The chain has TRBV5-4 and TRBJ2-3, with 9 bases lining up with TRBD1. V dropped 4 bases and J dropped 5; count of bases not matched to a gene: 8. CDR1 and CDR2 from the germline V gene are SGHNT and YYREEE (reference sequence). The CDR3 runs 15 residues. The CDR3 protein is CASSPRGTGLDTQYF. DNA of the CDR3: TGTGCCAGCAGCCCGAGGGGGACAGGGTTAGATACGCAGTATTTT.

The chain combines TRBV5-1 with TRBJ2-7, with 8 nucleotides matching TRBD2. V was clipped by 2 bases and J by 5 bases; unmatched bases: 9. CDR1 and CDR2 from the germline V gene are SGHRS and YFSETQ. The CDR3 consists of 15 residues. This CDR3 is CASSFGGAQLNEQYF. For the CDR3, the DNA is TGCGCCAGCAGCTTCGGGGGGGCGCAATTAAACGAGCAGTACTTC.

This sequence joins TRBV6-6 and TRBJ2-4, with TRBD1 matching 9 bases. Germline assignment: CDR1 MNHNY and CDR2 SVGAGI (reference sequence). Germline trimming cut 0 bases from V and 8 bases from J; bases unmatched to any gene: 8. CDR3 length equals 16 residues. This chain's CDR3 is CASSYSIQGAGDIQYF. The CDR3 DNA reads TGTGCCAGCAGTTACTCAATACAGGGGGCGGGCGACATTCAGTACTTC.

V and J are TRBV27 and TRBJ2-7; TRBD1 aligns across 7 bases. The CDR3 has 13 amino acids. Germline assignment: CDR1 MNHEY and CDR2 SMNVEV (reference sequence). J was trimmed by 5 bases and V by 6 bases; bases with no gene match: 7. CDR3 sequence: CASSSTGVNEQYF. In DNA form, the CDR3 reads TGTGCCAGCAGCTCAACAGGGGTCAACGAGCAGTACTTC.

V gene TRBV5-1 combines with J gene TRBJ2-1; no firm D call. From germline, CDR1 is SGHRS and CDR2 YFSETQ. V gave up 0 bases and J gave up 6 bases, with 4 bases separating them. The CDR3 runs to 12 residues. The CDR3 nucleotides are TGCGCCAGCAGCTTGGACTCCAATGAGCAGTTCTTC. Protein sequence: CASSLDSNEQFF.

This sequence joins TRBV6-1 and TRBJ1-2; 10 positions agree with TRBD1. The CDR3 has 19 residues. Germline-derived CDR1 and CDR2 are MNHNS and SASEGT. V dropped 2 bases and J dropped 2; count of bases not matched to a gene: 14. CDR3 sequence reads: CASSESRVTGGLVNYGYTF. DNA for the CDR3: TGTGCCAGCAGTGAAAGTAGGGTGACAGGGGGCTTGGTAAACTATGGCTACACCTTC.